This T cell receptor beta chain originates from a study of cytomegalovirus exposure and HLA in healthy donors. The CDR3 has 17 amino acids. Trimming cost V 3 bases and J 5 bases; bases outside gene matches: 11. The germline gives CDR1 SGDLS, CDR2 YYNGEE. A multiplex PCR was run with 60 Vbeta primers and 13 Jbeta primers. TCRdb keeps only in-frame clones here, not all; method: immunoSEQ multiplex PCR. The table has fewer than 250,000 clones, less than 85% seen once; the top ten hold about 4.8%. Material: PBMCs. This chain links TRBV9 with TRBJ2-5; TRBD1 matches 12 bases. The TCR comes from a young man in good health and CMV-seropositive. The CDR3 sequence is CASSALPGTGGRETQYF. CDR3 sequence (DNA): TGTGCCAGCAGCGCCCTCCCCGGGACAGGGGGCCGTGAGACCCAGTACTTC.